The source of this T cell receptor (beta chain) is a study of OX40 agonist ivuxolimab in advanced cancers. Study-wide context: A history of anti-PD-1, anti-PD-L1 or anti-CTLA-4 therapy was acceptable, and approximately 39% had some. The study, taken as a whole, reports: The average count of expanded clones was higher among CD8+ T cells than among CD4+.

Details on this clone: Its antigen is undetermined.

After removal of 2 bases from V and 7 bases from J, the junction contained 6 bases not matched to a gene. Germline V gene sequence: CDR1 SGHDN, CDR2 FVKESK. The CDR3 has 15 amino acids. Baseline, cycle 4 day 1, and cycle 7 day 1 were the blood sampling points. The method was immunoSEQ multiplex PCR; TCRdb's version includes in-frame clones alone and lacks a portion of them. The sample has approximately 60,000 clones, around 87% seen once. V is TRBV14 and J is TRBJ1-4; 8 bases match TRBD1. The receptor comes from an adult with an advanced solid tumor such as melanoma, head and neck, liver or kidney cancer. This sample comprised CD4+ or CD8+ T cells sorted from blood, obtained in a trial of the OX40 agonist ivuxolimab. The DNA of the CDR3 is TGTGCCAGCAGCCAATCGGACAGGGTCAGTGAAAAACTGTTTTTT. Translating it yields CASSQSDRVSEKLFF.